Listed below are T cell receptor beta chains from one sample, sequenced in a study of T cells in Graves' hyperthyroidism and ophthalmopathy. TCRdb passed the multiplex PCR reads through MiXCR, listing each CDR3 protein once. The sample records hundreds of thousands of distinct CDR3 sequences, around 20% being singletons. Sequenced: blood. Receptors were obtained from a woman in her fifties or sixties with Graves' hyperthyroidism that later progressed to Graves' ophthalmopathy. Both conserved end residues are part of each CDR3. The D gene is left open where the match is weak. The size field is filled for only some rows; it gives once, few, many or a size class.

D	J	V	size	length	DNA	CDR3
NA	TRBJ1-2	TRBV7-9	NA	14	TGTGCCAGCAGGCTGGGGGGGAATGACTATGGCTACACCTTC	CASRLGGNDYGYTF
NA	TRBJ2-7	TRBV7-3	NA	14	TGTGCCAGCAGCCTCCTGCCAGTATCATACGAGCAGTACTTC	CASSLLPVSYEQYF
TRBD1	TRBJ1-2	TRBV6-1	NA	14	TGTGCCAGCAGTGAGACAGGGGGCGATGGTGGCTACACCTTC	CASSETGGDGGYTF
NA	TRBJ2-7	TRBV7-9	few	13	TGTGCCAGCAGCTTGGTTGGACTTTACGAGCAGTACTTC	CASSLVGLYEQYF
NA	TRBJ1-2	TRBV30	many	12	TGTGCCTGGAGGGGGCTTTTAGGTGGCTACACCTTC	CAWRGLLGGYTF
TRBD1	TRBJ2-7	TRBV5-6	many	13	TGTGCCAGCATGCGGACAGGGAAATACGAGCAGTACTTC	CASMRTGKYEQYF
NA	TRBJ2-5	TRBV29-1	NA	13	TGCAGCGTTGTCAACGTAAATCAAGAGACCCAGTACTTC	CSVVNVNQETQYF
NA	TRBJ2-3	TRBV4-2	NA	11	TGTGCCAGCACAGACGGACGGACGCAGTATTTT	CASTDGRTQYF
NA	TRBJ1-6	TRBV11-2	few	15	TGTGCCAGCAGCTTAAACCCAGGGACCTTTTCACCTCTCCACTTT	CASSLNPGTFSPLHF
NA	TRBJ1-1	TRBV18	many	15	TGTGCCAGCTCACCAACACCGGCGGGGAACACTGAAGCTTTCTTT	CASSPTPAGNTEAFF
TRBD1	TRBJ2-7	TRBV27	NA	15	TGTGCCAGCAGTTTATCGTGGACAGGGGGAAACGAGCAGTACTTC	CASSLSWTGGNEQYF
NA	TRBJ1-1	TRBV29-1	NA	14	TGCAGCGTGGACGCAGGTGCTACGAACACTGAAGCTTTCTTT	CSVDAGATNTEAFF
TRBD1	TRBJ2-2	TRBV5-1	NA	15	TGCGCCAGCAGCGATCGGGACAGGGTCGGCGGGGAGCTGTTTTTT	CASSDRDRVGGELFF
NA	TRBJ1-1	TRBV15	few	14	TGTGCCACCAGCAGGACAGGTTTGAACACTGAAGCTTTCTTT	CATSRTGLNTEAFF
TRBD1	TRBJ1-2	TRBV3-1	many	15	TGTGCCAGCAGCTTCAGGGACAGGGATTCCTATGGCTACACCTTC	CASSFRDRDSYGYTF
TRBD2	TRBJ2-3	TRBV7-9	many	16	TGTGCCAGCAGCTTCCTGACTAGCGGGAGCACAGATACGCAGTATTTT	CASSFLTSGSTDTQYF
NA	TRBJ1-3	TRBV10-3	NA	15	TGTGCCATCAGTGAGTCTGCGGGGGTTGGAAACACCATATATTTT	CAISESAGVGNTIYF
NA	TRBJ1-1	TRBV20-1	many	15	TGCAGTGCTCGAGTGGCCGGGGGAAAGAACACTGAAGCTTTCTTT	CSARVAGGKNTEAFF
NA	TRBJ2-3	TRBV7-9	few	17	TGTGCCAGCAGTCATACGACTTCGAGCCCGCTCAAAGATACGCAGTATTTT	CASSHTTSSPLKDTQYF
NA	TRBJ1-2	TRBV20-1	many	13	TGCAGTGCTATCCTCCAGACTAGGCAGGGCTACACCTTC	CSAILQTRQGYTF
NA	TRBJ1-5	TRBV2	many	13	TGTGCCAGCAGTGGTCCAGGTCTTCAGCCCCAGCATTTT	CASSGPGLQPQHF
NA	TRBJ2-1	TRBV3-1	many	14	TGTGCCAGCAGCCACCTACTAGATAACAATGAGCAGTTCTTC	CASSHLLDNNEQFF
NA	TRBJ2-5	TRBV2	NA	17	TGTGCCAGCAGTGAAGCGCTTCTGGGGGCTGTGGGAGAGACCCAGTACTTC	CASSEALLGAVGETQYF
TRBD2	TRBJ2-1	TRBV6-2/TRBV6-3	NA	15	TGTGTCAGCAGTGAAGACGCTAGCGGGGGCAATGAGCAGTTCTTC	CVSSEDASGGNEQFF
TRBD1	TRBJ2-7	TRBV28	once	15	TGTGCCAGCAGTCGGACCGGGACAGGGGGCAATGAGCAGTACTTC	CASSRTGTGGNEQYF
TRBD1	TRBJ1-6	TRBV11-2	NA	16	TGTGCCAGCAGCCGATCAGGGACAGGGGGGAATTCACCCCTCCACTTT	CASSRSGTGGNSPLHF
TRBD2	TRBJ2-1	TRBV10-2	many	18	TGCGCCAGCAGTGAAAGGCGCGGGGGGCTTAGCTCCTACAATGAGCAGTTCTTC	CASSERRGGLSSYNEQFF
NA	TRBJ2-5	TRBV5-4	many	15	TGTGCCAGCAGCTTGTATCAGGACAACCAAGAGACCCAGTACTTC	CASSLYQDNQETQYF
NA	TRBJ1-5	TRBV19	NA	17	TGTGCCAGTAGTATAGACGGTTGGCAGGGCGTTGATCAGCCCCAGCATTTT	CASSIDGWQGVDQPQHF
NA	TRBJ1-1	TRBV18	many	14	TGTGCCAGCTCACCGCCGGAGCTGAACACTGAAGCTTTCTTT	CASSPPELNTEAFF
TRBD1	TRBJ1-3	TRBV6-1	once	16	TGTGCCAGCAGAAGGACAGGGGGCGCATCGGGAAACACCATATATTTT	CASRRTGGASGNTIYF
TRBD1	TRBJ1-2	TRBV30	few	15	TGTGCCTGGAGTGTGGGGACAGGGCGGAGGGGTGGCTACACCTTC	CAWSVGTGRRGGYTF
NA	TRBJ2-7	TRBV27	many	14	TGTGCCAGCAGTTTCACAGATGAATCCTACGAGCAGTACTTC	CASSFTDESYEQYF
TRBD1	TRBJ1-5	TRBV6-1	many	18	TGTGCCAGCAGTCAACCACCCCAGACAGGGGGCGGCAATCAGCCCCAGCATTTT	CASSQPPQTGGGNQPQHF
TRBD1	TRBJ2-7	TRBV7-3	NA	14	TGTGCCAGCAGCGCGACAGGGTTTAACGACGAGCAGTACTTC	CASSATGFNDEQYF
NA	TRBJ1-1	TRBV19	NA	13	TGTGCCAGTAGTATAGGAAAGCGCACTGAAGCTTTCTTT	CASSIGKRTEAFF
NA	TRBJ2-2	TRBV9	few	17	TGTGCCAGCAGCGTAGGGGGGGAAGGCCGATTAACCGGGGAGCTGTTTTTT	CASSVGGEGRLTGELFF
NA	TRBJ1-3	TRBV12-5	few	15	TGTGCTAGTGGCCCGGGCTCGGCTGACGGAAACACCATATATTTT	CASGPGSADGNTIYF
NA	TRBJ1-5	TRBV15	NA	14	TGTGCCACCAGCAGAGACAGGGAGGAAGGGGCCCAGCATTTT	CATSRDREEGAQHF
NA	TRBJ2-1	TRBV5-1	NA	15	TGCGCCAGCGACTGGCGGGGAAGCCCCTACAATGAGCAGTTCTTC	CASDWRGSPYNEQFF
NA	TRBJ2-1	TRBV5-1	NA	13	TGCGCCAGCAGCTTCAACAAAAAAAATGAGCAGTTCTTC	CASSFNKKNEQFF
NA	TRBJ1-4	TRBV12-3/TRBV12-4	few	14	TGTGCCAGCAGTTGGGGGACGGTTAATGAAAAACTGTTTTTT	CASSWGTVNEKLFF
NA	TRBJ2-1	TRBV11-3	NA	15	TGTGCCAGCAGCTTAGATTCGGCTGTTAGGAATGAGCAGTTCTTC	CASSLDSAVRNEQFF
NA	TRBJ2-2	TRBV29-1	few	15	TGCAGCATTCGCAGGAGGACGTTGGAGTCCGGGGAGCTGTTTTTT	CSIRRRTLESGELFF
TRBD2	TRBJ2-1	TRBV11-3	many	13	TGTGCCAGCAGCTTAGGGGAAGCGGGGGAGCAGTTCTTC	CASSLGEAGEQFF
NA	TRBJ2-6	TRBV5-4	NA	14	TGTGCCAGCACGGGGCACTCTGGGGCCAACGTCCTGACTTTC	CASTGHSGANVLTF
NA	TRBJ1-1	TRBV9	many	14	TGTGCCAGCAGAGCAACCCCCAGGGCCACTGAAGCTTTCTTT	CASRATPRATEAFF
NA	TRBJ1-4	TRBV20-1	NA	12	TGCAGTGCTAGTCCAGGGGTGGAAAAACTGTTTTTT	CSASPGVEKLFF
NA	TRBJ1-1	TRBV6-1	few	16	TGTGCCAGCAGTGAACCGGCAGGGGTTGGCAACACTGAAGCTTTCTTT	CASSEPAGVGNTEAFF
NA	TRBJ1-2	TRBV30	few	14	TGTGCCTGGATCGAAACGTCGACGCGTTATGGCTACACCTTC	CAWIETSTRYGYTF